The 14 T cell receptor beta chains in this list originate from one sample, sequenced in a study of T cells after yellow fever vaccination. TCRdb analysed the 5' RACE reads with MiXCR anew, one entry per CDR3 protein. Here the sample spans some 260,000 distinct CDR3 sequences, about 5.2% being singletons. The specimen was CD4+ T cells sorted from PBMCs, collected on the day of the yellow fever booster vaccination. These receptors all come from a man in his late teens or twenties who received the YFV17D yellow fever vaccine.

This clonotype was found a few times. The chain joins TRBV7-2 to TRBJ2-2; TRBD1 matches at 9 bases. J was trimmed by 6 bases and V by 1 base; bases with no gene match: 9. The germline gives CDR1 SGHTA, CDR2 FQGNSA. The CDR3 length is 17 residues. CDR3 sequence reads: CASSLDSRQGEAGELFF. DNA of the CDR3: TGTGCCAGCAGCTTAGATTCCCGACAGGGGGAGGCCGGGGAGCTGTTTTTT.

This sequence joins TRBV4-3 and TRBJ2-2, with 8 bases aligning to TRBD2. The CDR3 sequence is 15 residues long. CDR1 and CDR2 (germline): LGHNA, YSLEER. Losses at the gene ends were 1 base for V and 5 bases for J; bases not matched to a gene: 3. In DNA form, the CDR3 reads TGCGCCAGCAGCCAAGTAGCGGGGTATACCGGGGAGCTGTTTTTT. Translated: CASSQVAGYTGELFF.

Many counts were recorded for this clonotype. This chain uses TRBV10-3 with TRBJ1-1, with D maybe TRBD1 (6 bases). The V gene's germline CDR1 is ENHRY and CDR2 SYGVKD. Trimming removed 0 bases from V and 0 bases from J, with 11 bases in between. This CDR3 comprises 16 residues. The CDR3 nucleotides are TGTGCCATCAGTGAGTCCAGGACAGCGATGAACACTGAAGCTTTCTTT. It encodes CAISESRTAMNTEAFF.

The rearrangement uses TRBV18 and TRBJ2-7; a possible D gene is TRBD2 (6 bases). The CDR3 is 13 amino acids. V was clipped by 6 bases and J by 0 bases, with 9 bases between them. The V gene's germline CDR1 is KGHSH and CDR2 LQKENI. CDR3 in amino acids: CASSVGSSYEQYV. The CDR3 nucleotides are TGTGCCAGCTCGGTCGGGAGCTCCTACGAGCAGTACGTC.

The chain is built from TRBV29-1 and TRBJ2-6; no reliable D call. From germline, CDR1 is SQVTM and CDR2 ANQGSEA. V lost 6 bases to trimming and J lost 0 bases, with 9 bases between them. CDR3 length: 14 amino acids. CDR3 amino acids: CSVATFSGANVLTF. The CDR3 bases are TGCAGCGTAGCCACCTTCTCTGGGGCCAACGTCCTGACTTTC.

Many counts were recorded for this clonotype. As DNA, the CDR3 is TGCGCCAGCAGTTCAGGGAGGGGTAATGAAAAACTGTTTTTT. Its protein product is CASSSGRGNEKLFF. This chain connects TRBV5-1 to TRBJ1-4; TRBD1 might be the D (5 bases). The CDR3 is made up of 14 amino acids. Between the trimmed V and J ends, which lost 5 bases and 4 bases, there was a span of 12 bases. Per germline, CDR1 SGHRS and CDR2 YFSETQ.

In its sample, this clonotype was seen a few times. The J gene is TRBJ2-1, the V gene TRBV9, with 9 bases matching TRBD2. The CDR3 is 14 residues long. With V trimmed by 5 bases and J by 6 bases, 6 bases remained unmatched. Germline CDR1 is SGDLS and CDR2 is YYNGEE. CDR3 nucleotide sequence: TGTGCCAGCAGTAAGCGGGGGGACATCAATGAGCAGTTCTTC. Residues: CASSKRGDINEQFF. The full variable domain, with the rest looked up from reference TRBV9 and TRBJ2-1, is DSGVTQTPKHLITATGQRVTLRCSPRSGDLSVYWYQQSLDQGLQFLIQYYNGEERAKGNILERFSAQQFPDLHSELNLSSLELGDSALYFCASSKRGDINEQFFGPGTRLTVL.

In this sample, this clonotype turned up a few times. The chain recombines TRBV7-2 with TRBJ2-3; 12 bases are shared with TRBD2. Germline V gene sequence: CDR1 SGHTA, CDR2 FQGNSA. This CDR3 comprises 16 residues. The V segment lost 2 bases and the J segment 5 bases; nucleotides outside the gene matches: 5. The CDR3 loop is CASSLTSGGFGDTQYF. The CDR3, as DNA: TGTGCCAGCAGCTTAACTAGCGGGGGGTTCGGAGATACGCAGTATTTT.

This clonotype appeared many times. The V and J genes are TRBV20-1 and TRBJ2-3; D is unclear. Trimming took 0 bases from V and 3 from J, leaving 16 bases between them. Per germline, CDR1 DFQATT and CDR2 SNEGSKA (reference sequence). The CDR3 length is 16 residues. The CDR3 here is CSARDRSLTMTDTQYF. DNA of the CDR3: TGCAGTGCTAGAGATAGGTCGCTAACAATGACAGATACGCAGTATTTT.

The rearrangement joins TRBV7-9 to TRBJ1-4; D is perhaps TRBD1 (6 bases). This CDR3 is built from 18 residues. Trimming removed 3 bases at V and 3 bases at J, with 20 bases between. Germline V CDR1 and CDR2: SEHNR, FQNEAQ (reference sequence). The CDR3 loop reads CASSFSGLRGKANEKLFF. As DNA, the CDR3 is TGTGCCAGCAGCTTCAGCGGTTTGAGGGGGAAGGCTAATGAAAAACTGTTTTTT.

The chain recombines TRBV30 with TRBJ2-5; D call uncertain. Per germline, CDR1 GTSNPN and CDR2 SVGIG (reference sequence). The CDR3 is made up of 16 amino acids. Between the trimmed V and J ends, which lost 3 bases and 5 bases, there was a span of 22 bases. Here the CDR3 DNA reads TGTGCCTGGAGACTTTTAATATCTAGGAACGGGGAGACCCAGTACTTC. As protein: CAWRLLISRNGETQYF.

This rearrangement joins TRBV29-1 to TRBJ2-2; D tentatively reads TRBD1 or TRBD2 (7 bases each). The CDR3 is 17 residues long. Trimming took 3 bases from V and 0 from J, leaving 17 bases between them. The germline CDR1 and CDR2 sequences are SQVTM and ANQGSEA. DNA of the CDR3: TGCAGCGTTGACGGTTGGGGGGGACAGACGAACACCGGGGAGCTGTTTTTT. As protein: CSVDGWGGQTNTGELFF.

V is TRBV20-1 and J is TRBJ1-2, with TRBD1 matching 8 bases. The CDR3 totals 13 residues. The V segment lost 2 bases and the J segment 7 bases; nucleotides outside the gene matches: 6. Germline V CDR1 and CDR2: DFQATT, SNEGSKA (reference sequence). This CDR3 is CSARRDRGPGYTF. The CDR3 DNA reads as TGCAGTGCTAGAAGAGACAGGGGACCTGGCTACACCTTC.

This clonotype was counted at least ten times. V gene TRBV5-1 combines with J gene TRBJ1-1; no firm D call. Germline V gene data show CDR1 as SGHRS and CDR2 as YFSETQ. Trimming shortened V by 3 bases and J by 5 bases, and 17 bases separated the two germline ends. The CDR3 runs 15 residues. CDR3 bases: TGCGCCAGCAGCTATCAGACGTCTCCCGGGACTGAAGCTTTCTTT. Its translation: CASSYQTSPGTEAFF.